The clone carrying this TCR beta chain has ten or more counts. The assay was immunoSEQ multiplex PCR, and TCRdb's table has in-frame clones only and misses some. The sample contains approximately 120,000 clones, more than 80% of which appear only once. V lost 1 base to trimming and J lost 7 bases, with 11 bases between them. Germline V gives CDR1 LNHDA, CDR2 SQIVND (reference sequence). This CDR3 is built from 14 residues. This sample was included in a study of blood T cell repertoires in COVID-19. Study as a whole: The samples span acute and convalescent COVID-19 from the United States, Italy and Spain.

This receptor was identified in a woman of 80 years or more with COVID-19, enrolled during active disease. Sequencing input: peripheral blood. The chain employs TRBV19 and TRBJ2-4, with D maybe TRBD1 (6 bases). The CDR3 loop is CASSIGTVGNIQYF. The CDR3 DNA sequence: TGTGCCAGTAGTATAGGGACAGTTGGCAACATTCAGTACTTC.